This TCR beta chain is from a study of blood T cell repertoires in COVID-19. As for the study in general: PBMCs, B-cell-depleted T cells, or T cells were the source of the cDNA or gDNA that made up the material.

Recruitment covered some 25 US areas and drew participants whose ages spanned roughly 18 to 89 years. Two negative PCRs, clearance, or symptom resolution were required of recovered Cohort 3 donors. Per germline, CDR1 SNHLY and CDR2 FYNNEI. This CDR3 is 14 amino acids long. With 3 bases removed from V and 10 bases from J, the gap between germline ends came to 13 bases. This clone was recorded once. Per the study methods: Amplification of reference gene primers provided the estimated nucleated cell counts. This table comes from immunoSEQ multiplex PCR, and its TCRdb copy is limited to in-frame clones, with some not included. From that table come the V and J calls and clone size; the DNA was used to work out D and trimming. The sample includes approximately 280,000 clones, roughly nine tenths of them seen just once.

This chain connects TRBV2 to TRBJ1-6, with D tentatively TRBD1 (6 bases). The sequence was obtained from a woman aged 55-70 years who had recovered from COVID-19. Input material: PBMCs or T cells enriched from blood (not recorded which). The DNA for the CDR3 is TGTGCCAGCAGTGAGCAGGGGATCTTATCACCCCTCCACTTT. Its translation: CASSEQGILSPLHF.